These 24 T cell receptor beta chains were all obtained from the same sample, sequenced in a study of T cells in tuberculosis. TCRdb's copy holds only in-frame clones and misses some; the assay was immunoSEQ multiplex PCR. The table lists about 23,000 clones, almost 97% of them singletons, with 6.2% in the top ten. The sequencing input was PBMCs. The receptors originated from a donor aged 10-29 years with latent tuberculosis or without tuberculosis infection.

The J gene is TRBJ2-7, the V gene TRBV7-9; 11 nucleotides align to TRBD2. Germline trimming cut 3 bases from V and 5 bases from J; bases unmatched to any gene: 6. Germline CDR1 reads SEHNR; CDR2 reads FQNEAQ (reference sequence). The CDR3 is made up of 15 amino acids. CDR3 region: CASSFSGRGGDEQYF. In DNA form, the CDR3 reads TGTGCCAGCAGCTTTAGCGGGAGGGGAGGTGACGAGCAGTACTTC. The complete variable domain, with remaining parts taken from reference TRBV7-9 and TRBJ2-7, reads DTGVSQNPRHKITKRGQNVTFRCDPISEHNRLYWYRQTLGQGPEFLTYFQNEAQLEKSRLLSDRFSAERPKGSFSTLEIQRTEQGDSAMYLCASSFSGRGGDEQYFGPGTRLTVT.

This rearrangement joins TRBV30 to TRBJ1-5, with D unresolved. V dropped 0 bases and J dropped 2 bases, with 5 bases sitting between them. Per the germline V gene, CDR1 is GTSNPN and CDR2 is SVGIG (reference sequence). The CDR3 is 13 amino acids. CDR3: CAWSVRGNQPQHF. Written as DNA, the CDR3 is TGTGCCTGGAGTGTACGGGGCAATCAGCCCCAGCATTTT.

CDR3 bases: TGTGCCAGCTCCTTAAACACTGAAGCTTTCTTT. As protein: CASSLNTEAFF. The rearrangement uses TRBV2 and TRBJ1-1, with D hard to call. CDR3 length equals 11 residues. The V gene lost 8 bases and the J gene lost 2 bases, with 6 bases spanning the gap. Germline V gene lookup returns CDR1 SNHLY and CDR2 FYNNEI. The complete variable domain, with remaining parts taken from reference TRBV2 and TRBJ1-1, reads EPEVTQTPSHQVTQMGQEVILRCVPISNHLYFYWYRQILGQKVEFLVSFYNNEISEKSEIFDDQFSVERPDGSNFTLKIRSTKLEDSAMYFCASSLNTEAFFGQGTRLTVV.

CDR3 sequence reads: CAWRVGLSQPQHF. Written as DNA, the CDR3 is TGTGCCTGGAGAGTGGGGCTCAGTCAGCCCCAGCATTTT. The rearrangement uses TRBV30 and TRBJ1-5; D is perhaps TRBD1 (5 bases). Germline CDR1 GTSNPN, CDR2 SVGIG (reference sequence). Trimming took off 3 bases at V and 6 bases at J, with 12 bases between the two ends. The length of the CDR3 is 13 residues.

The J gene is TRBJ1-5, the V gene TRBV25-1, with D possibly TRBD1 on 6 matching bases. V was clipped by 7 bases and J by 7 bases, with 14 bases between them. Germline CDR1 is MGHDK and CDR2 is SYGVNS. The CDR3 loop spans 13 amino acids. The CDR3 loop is CASKQSQGQPQHF. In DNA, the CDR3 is TGTGCCAGCAAGCAATCACAGGGCCAGCCCCAGCATTTT.

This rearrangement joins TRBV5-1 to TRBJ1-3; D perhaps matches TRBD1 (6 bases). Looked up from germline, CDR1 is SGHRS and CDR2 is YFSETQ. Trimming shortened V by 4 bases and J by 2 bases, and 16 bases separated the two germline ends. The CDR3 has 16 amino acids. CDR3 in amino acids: CASSPGGGLAGNTIYF. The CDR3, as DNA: TGCGCCAGCAGCCCGGGAGGGGGGCTGGCTGGAAACACCATATATTTT.

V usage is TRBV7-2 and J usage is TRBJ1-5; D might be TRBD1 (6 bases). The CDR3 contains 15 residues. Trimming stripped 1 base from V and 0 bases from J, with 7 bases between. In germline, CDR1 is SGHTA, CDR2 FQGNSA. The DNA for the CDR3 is TGTGCCAGCAGCTTAGTGACAGGTAGCAATCAGCCCCAGCATTTT. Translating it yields CASSLVTGSNQPQHF.

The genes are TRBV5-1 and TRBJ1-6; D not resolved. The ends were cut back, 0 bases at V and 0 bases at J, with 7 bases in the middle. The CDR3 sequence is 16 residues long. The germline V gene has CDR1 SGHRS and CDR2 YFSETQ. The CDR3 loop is CASSLDPSSYNSPLHF. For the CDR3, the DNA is TGCGCCAGCAGCTTGGATCCTAGCTCCTATAATTCACCCCTCCACTTT.

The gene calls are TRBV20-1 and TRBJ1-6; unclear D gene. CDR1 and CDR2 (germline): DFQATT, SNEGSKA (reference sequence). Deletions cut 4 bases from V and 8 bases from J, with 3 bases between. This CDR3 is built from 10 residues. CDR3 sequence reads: CSATDSPLHF. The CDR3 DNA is TGCAGTGCTACAGATTCACCCCTCCACTTT.

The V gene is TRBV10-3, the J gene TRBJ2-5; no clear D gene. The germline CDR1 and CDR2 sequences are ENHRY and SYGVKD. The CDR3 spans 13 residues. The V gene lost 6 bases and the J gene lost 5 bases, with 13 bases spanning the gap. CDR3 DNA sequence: TGTGCCATCAGCACCCAGAGGTGGGAGACCCAGTACTTC. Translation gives CAISTQRWETQYF.

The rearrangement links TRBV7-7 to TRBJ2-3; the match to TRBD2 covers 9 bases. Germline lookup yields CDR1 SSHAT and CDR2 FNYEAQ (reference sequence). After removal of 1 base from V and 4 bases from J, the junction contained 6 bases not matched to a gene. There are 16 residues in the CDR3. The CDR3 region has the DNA TGTGCCAGCAGCTTAGGGCTAGCGGGGAGGGCAGATACGCAGTATTTT. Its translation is CASSLGLAGRADTQYF.

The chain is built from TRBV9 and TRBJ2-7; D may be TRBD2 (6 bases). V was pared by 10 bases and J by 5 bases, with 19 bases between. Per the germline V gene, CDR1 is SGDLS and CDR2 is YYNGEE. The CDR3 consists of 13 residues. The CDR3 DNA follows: TGTGCCGGCTTTTTGTCAGGCGGGGACGAGCAGTACTTC. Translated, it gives CAGFLSGGDEQYF.

The chain's CDR3 is CASSLVSPGEQFF. In DNA form, the CDR3 reads TGTGCCAGCAGCTTAGTCTCTCCGGGTGAGCAGTTCTTC. V and J are TRBV11-3 and TRBJ2-1, with no clear D. Germline values: CDR1 SGHNT, CDR2 YENEEA. The CDR3 length is 13 residues. Trimming removed 1 base from V and 9 bases from J, with 10 bases in between.

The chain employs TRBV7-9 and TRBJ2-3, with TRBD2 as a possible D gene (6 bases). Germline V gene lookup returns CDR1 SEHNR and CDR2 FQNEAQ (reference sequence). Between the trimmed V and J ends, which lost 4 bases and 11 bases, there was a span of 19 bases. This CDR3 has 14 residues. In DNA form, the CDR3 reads TGTGCCAGCAGCTCCCGGGACTCCGAATTGTGGCAGTATTTT. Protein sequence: CASSSRDSELWQYF.

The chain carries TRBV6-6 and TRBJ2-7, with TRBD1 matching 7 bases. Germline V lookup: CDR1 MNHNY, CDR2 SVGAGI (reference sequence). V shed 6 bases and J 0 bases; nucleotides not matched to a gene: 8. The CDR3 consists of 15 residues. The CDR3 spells CASRQRGPSSYEQYF. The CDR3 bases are TGTGCCAGCAGGCAAAGGGGGCCCAGCTCCTACGAGCAGTACTTC.

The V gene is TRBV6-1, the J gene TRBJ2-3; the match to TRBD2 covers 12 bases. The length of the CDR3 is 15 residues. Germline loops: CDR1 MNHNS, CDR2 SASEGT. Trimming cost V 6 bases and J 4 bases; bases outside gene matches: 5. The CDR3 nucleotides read TGTGCCAGCAGGGCGACTAGCGGGAGCCCAGATACGCAGTATTTT. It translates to CASRATSGSPDTQYF.

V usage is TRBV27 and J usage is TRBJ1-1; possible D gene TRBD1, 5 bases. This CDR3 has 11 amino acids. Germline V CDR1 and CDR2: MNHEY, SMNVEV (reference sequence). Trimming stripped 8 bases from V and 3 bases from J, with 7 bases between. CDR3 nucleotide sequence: TGTGCCAGCGGGGGGTACACTGAAGCTTTCTTT. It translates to CASGGYTEAFF.

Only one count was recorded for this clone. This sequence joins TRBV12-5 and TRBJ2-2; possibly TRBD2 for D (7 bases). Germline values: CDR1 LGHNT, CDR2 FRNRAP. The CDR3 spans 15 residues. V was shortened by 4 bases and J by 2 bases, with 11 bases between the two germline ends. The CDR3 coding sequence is TGTGCTAGTGGTTCGCCGGGGGGCAACACCGGGGAGCTGTTTTTT. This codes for CASGSPGGNTGELFF.

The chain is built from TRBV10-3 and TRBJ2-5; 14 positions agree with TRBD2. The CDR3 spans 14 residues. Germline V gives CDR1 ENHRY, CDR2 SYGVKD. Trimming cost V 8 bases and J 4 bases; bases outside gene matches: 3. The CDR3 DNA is TGTGCCATCGGGGGGACTAGCGGGGGAGAGACCCAGTACTTC. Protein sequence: CAIGGTSGGETQYF.

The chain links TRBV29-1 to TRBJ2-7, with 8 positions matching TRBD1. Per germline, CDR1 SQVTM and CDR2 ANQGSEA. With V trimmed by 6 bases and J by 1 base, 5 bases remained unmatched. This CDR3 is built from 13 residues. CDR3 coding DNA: TGCAGCGTACCGGGACAGGAATCCTACGAGCAGTACTTC. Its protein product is CSVPGQESYEQYF.

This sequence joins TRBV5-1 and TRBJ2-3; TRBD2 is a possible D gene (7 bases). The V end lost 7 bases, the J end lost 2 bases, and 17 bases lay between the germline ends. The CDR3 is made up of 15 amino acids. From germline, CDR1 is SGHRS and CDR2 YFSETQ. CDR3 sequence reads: CASVLFAGATDTQYF. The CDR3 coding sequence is TGCGCCAGCGTTTTGTTCGCGGGGGCCACAGATACGCAGTATTTT.

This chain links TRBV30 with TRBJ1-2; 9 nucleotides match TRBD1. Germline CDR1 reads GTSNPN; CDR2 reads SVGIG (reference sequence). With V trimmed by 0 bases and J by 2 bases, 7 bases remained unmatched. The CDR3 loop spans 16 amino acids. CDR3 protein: CAWSVQGAYQNYGYTF. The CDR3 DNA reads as TGTGCCTGGAGTGTACAGGGGGCGTACCAAAACTATGGCTACACCTTC.

In nucleotides, the CDR3 is TGTGCCAGCACTTCGACAATCTACGAGCAGTACTTC. Its protein is CASTSTIYEQYF. The rearrangement uses TRBV6-6 and TRBJ2-7; D is uncertain. Germline V CDR1 and CDR2: MNHNY, SVGAGI (reference sequence). The V and J ends lost 7 bases and 3 bases respectively, with 10 bases between them. CDR3 length equals 12 residues.

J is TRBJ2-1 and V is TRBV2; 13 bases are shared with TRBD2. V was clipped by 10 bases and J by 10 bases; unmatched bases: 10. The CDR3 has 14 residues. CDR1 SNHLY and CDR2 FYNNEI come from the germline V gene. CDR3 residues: CATTGLAGRWEQFF. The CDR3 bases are TGTGCCACTACGGGACTAGCGGGGCGATGGGAGCAGTTCTTC.